Sequencing of this T cell receptor beta chain was carried out in a study of monozygotic twins with inflammatory bowel disease. Overall study findings and caveats: Perhaps reflecting limited power, concordant and discordant twins did not differ in repertoire similarity. Among IBD patients, TCRbeta diversity (inverse Simpson) was lower than in healthy co-twins.

Concerning this clonotype: Its antigen is not identified.

Germline V gene sequence: CDR1 SGHAT, CDR2 FQNNGV. The CDR3 is made up of 15 amino acids. Every TCR library used roughly 3,800 ng of total RNA. TCRdb reworked the 5' RACE reads into one entry per CDR3 protein, no DNA. The specimen's table records roughly 330,000 distinct CDR3 sequences. The TCR originated in a human donor with ulcerative colitis or Crohn's disease, or a healthy co-twin of an affected twin (not recorded which). Sequenced sample: blood. The V and J genes are TRBV11-2 and TRBJ2-7; TCRdb's D call, TRBD2, is unchecked because there is no DNA. CDR3 amino acids: CASSQGSSGHYEQYF.